One sample yielded the 32 T cell receptor beta chains listed below, sequenced in a study of T cells in Graves' hyperthyroidism and ophthalmopathy. TCR beta CDR3 regions were amplified from RNA transcripts. The HTBI primer set drove a first-round RT-PCR of the TCR CDR3. MiXCR was run by TCRdb on the multiplex PCR reads, yielding one entry per CDR3 protein. Found here are about 290,000 distinct CDR3 sequences, around 15% of them singletons; the top ten hold less than 70%. The sample consisted of blood. These receptors were obtained from a woman aged 55-75 years with Graves' ophthalmopathy.

This clonotype was detected ten times or more. This chain links TRBV2 with TRBJ2-5; TRBD1 matches at 9 bases. This CDR3 is built from 14 residues. Germline V gene sequence: CDR1 SNHLY, CDR2 FYNNEI. J was trimmed by 7 bases and V by 6 bases; bases with no gene match: 9. CDR3 DNA: TGTGCCAGCAGCGTCGGGACAGGGAGCGGGACCCAGTACTTC. As protein: CASSVGTGSGTQYF. Supplemented by reference TRBV2 and TRBJ2-5, the full variable domain reads EPEVTQTPSHQVTQMGQEVILRCVPISNHLYFYWYRQILGQKVEFLVSFYNNEISEKSEIFDDQFSVERPDGSNFTLKIRSTKLEDSAMYFCASSVGTGSGTQYFGPGTRLLVL.

This clonotype was detected many times. The V call is TRBV12-3 or TRBV12-4, the J call TRBJ1-5; weak D call: TRBD1 (5 bases). V was trimmed by 6 bases and J by 2 bases, leaving 11 bases between them. The CDR3 runs 14 residues. CDR3 coding DNA: TGTGCCAGCAGGGCAACGGGGGGCAATCAGCCCCAGCATTTT. Translating gives CASRATGGNQPQHF.

This clonotype was detected many times. The chain carries TRBV3-1 and TRBJ1-1; maybe TRBD1 (5 bases). The CDR3 extends over 13 amino acids. Trimming cost V 3 bases and J 11 bases, with 16 bases left between them. Germline assignment: CDR1 LGHDT and CDR2 YNNKEL (reference sequence). The CDR3 is CASSHFRGAGAFF. CDR3 in DNA: TGTGCCAGCAGCCACTTTCGAGGGGCAGGGGCTTTCTTT.

The sample holds many counts of this clonotype. V and J are TRBV12-3 or TRBV12-4 and TRBJ2-2, with TRBD1 matching over 8 bases. The CDR3 extends over 14 amino acids. V lost 5 bases, J lost 7 bases, and 6 bases stayed unmatched. In DNA form, the CDR3 reads TGTGCCAGCAGTCTAAACAGGGGGATCGGGGAGCTGTTTTTT. Translation: CASSLNRGIGELFF.

This clonotype showed up many times. A read error may account for a junction end that differs from germline. The chain uses TRBV7-7 and TRBJ2-1, with unresolved D. This CDR3 region has 13 residues. Germline CDR1 SSHAT, CDR2 FNYEAQ (reference sequence). The CDR3 DNA follows: TGTGCTAGCAGCTCCCTAACGGGCGGTGAGCAGTTCTTC. Translating gives CASSSLTGGEQFF.

This clonotype showed up many times. The chain uses TRBV6-2 or TRBV6-3 and TRBJ1-2; 8 bases are a match to TRBD1. The CDR3 extends over 14 amino acids. Germline trimming cut 8 bases from V and 4 bases from J; bases unmatched to any gene: 9. Looked up from germline, CDR1 is MNHEY and CDR2 is SVGEGT. CDR3 residues: CASSSTGESYGYTF. CDR3 coding DNA: TGTGCCAGCTCATCGACAGGGGAAAGCTATGGCTACACCTTC.

The table lists this clonotype with many counts. The gene calls are TRBV18 and TRBJ1-1; D ambiguous. Germline loops: CDR1 KGHSH, CDR2 LQKENI. This CDR3 is built from 14 residues. The V gene lost 6 bases and the J gene lost 4 bases, with 15 bases spanning the gap. As DNA, the CDR3 is TGTGCCAGCTCCGTCGGGGAGGGTGGCACTGAAGCTTTCTTT. Translating it yields CASSVGEGGTEAFF. Using reference TRBV18 and TRBJ1-1 for the parts outside the CDR3, the full variable domain is NAGVMQNPRHLVRRRGQEARLRCSPMKGHSHVYWYRQLPEEGLKFMVYLQKENIIDESGMPKERFSAEFPKEGPSILRIQQVVRGDSAAYFCASSVGEGGTEAFFGQGTRLTVV.

This clonotype was counted a single time. CDR3 nucleotide sequence: TGTGCCAGCAGTAGGGTGGCAGGGGGCCTGGCTGGGGCCAACGTCCTGACTTTC. Protein product: CASSRVAGGLAGANVLTF. The chain links TRBV27 to TRBJ2-6; 8 bases agree with TRBD1. After removal of 5 bases from V and 2 bases from J, the junction contained 11 bases not matched to a gene. The CDR3 totals 18 residues. Looked up from germline, CDR1 is MNHEY and CDR2 is SMNVEV (reference sequence).

This clonotype appeared many times. V gene TRBV5-1 combines with J gene TRBJ2-1, with D possibly TRBD1 on 5 matching bases. The V end was cut by 4 bases, the J end by 4 bases, with 9 bases between. CDR3 size: 13 residues. The germline gives CDR1 SGHRS, CDR2 YFSETQ. In nucleotides, the CDR3 is TGCGCCAGCAGCCTGACAGAGTACAATGAGCAGTTCTTC. Its protein is CASSLTEYNEQFF. Variable domain in full (rest from reference TRBV5-1 and TRBJ2-1): KAGVTQTPRYLIKTRGQQVTLSCSPISGHRSVSWYQQTPGQGLQFLFEYFSETQRNKGNFPGRFSGRQFSNSRSEMNVSTLELGDSALYLCASSLTEYNEQFFGPGTRLTVL.

This clonotype has a count of ten or more. The V call is TRBV6-1, the J call TRBJ2-7, with TRBD2 as a possible D gene (7 bases). V dropped 5 bases and J dropped 6 bases, with 17 bases sitting between them. CDR1 is MNHNS, CDR2 SASEGT, per germline. The CDR3 is made up of 14 amino acids. The CDR3 spells CASSLTGGVSEQYF. The CDR3 nucleotides are TGTGCCAGCAGTTTGACGGGGGGCGTGAGCGAGCAGTACTTC.

This clonotype was detected a few times. V is TRBV3-1 and J is TRBJ2-6; possible D gene TRBD1, 5 bases. From germline, CDR1 is LGHDT and CDR2 YNNKEL (reference sequence). V gave up 1 base and J gave up 9 bases, with 13 bases separating them. The CDR3 extends over 15 amino acids. This CDR3 is CASSQVRARSNVLTF. The CDR3 DNA follows: TGTGCCAGCAGCCAAGTCAGGGCGCGTAGCAACGTCCTGACTTTC.

This clonotype has more than one count but fewer than ten. The chain employs TRBV15 and TRBJ1-5; tentative D call: TRBD1 (5 bases). CDR1 is LNHNV, CDR2 YYDKDF, per germline (reference sequence). V dropped 0 bases and J dropped 5 bases, with 11 bases sitting between them. This CDR3 has 15 residues. Here the CDR3 DNA reads TGTGCCACCAGCAGAGATAGGGGCAGACATCAGCCCCAGCATTTT. Protein product: CATSRDRGRHQPQHF.

This clonotype was detected many times. The J gene is TRBJ2-3, the V gene TRBV18; tentatively, D is TRBD1 (5 bases). The CDR3 runs to 12 residues. The V gene's germline CDR1 is KGHSH and CDR2 LQKENI. V lost 5 bases and J 10 bases, leaving 13 bases between the germline ends. The CDR3 loop is CASSTDIRAQYF. The DNA for the CDR3 is TGTGCCAGCTCAACGGACATAAGAGCGCAGTATTTT.

This chain connects TRBV24-1 to TRBJ1-1; D may be TRBD1 (6 bases). V shed 10 bases and J shed 5 bases, with 19 bases lying between them. The CDR3 is made up of 14 amino acids. Germline values: CDR1 KGHDR, CDR2 SFDVKD. In nucleotides, the CDR3 is TGTGCCACGATGGCGGGGGGCCGGCGAACTGAAGCTTTCTTT. It codes for CATMAGGRRTEAFF.

The rearrangement uses TRBV12-3 or TRBV12-4 and TRBJ2-3; 7 positions agree with TRBD1. The CDR3 extends over 15 amino acids. The V and J ends lost 3 bases and 6 bases, in that order; junction bases with no gene match: 9. The CDR3 DNA reads as TGTGCCAGCAGTTTGGGACAGTCCTCAGGTGATACGCAGTATTTT. Translated: CASSLGQSSGDTQYF.

This clonotype showed up just a few times. The rearrangement joins TRBV20-1 to TRBJ1-1; possible D gene TRBD1, 5 bases. Per the germline V gene, CDR1 is DFQATT and CDR2 is SNEGSKA (reference sequence). V gave up 4 bases and J gave up 2 bases, with 8 bases separating them. The CDR3 extends over 12 amino acids. The CDR3 region is CSAKGANTEAFF. The CDR3 coding sequence is TGCAGTGCTAAAGGGGCCAACACTGAAGCTTTCTTT.

V and J are TRBV28 and TRBJ2-3, with TRBD1 matching 12 bases. With V trimmed by 5 bases and J by 3 bases, 6 bases remained unmatched. Germline V gives CDR1 MDHEN, CDR2 SYDVKM. This CDR3 spans 16 amino acids. CDR3 coding DNA: TGTGCCAGCAGTCCCGGGACAGGGGGCGGAACAGATACGCAGTATTTT. It encodes CASSPGTGGGTDTQYF.

A remark on this clonotype: One junction end does not reproduce the germline sequence, and a read error may be involved. The V call is TRBV15, the J call TRBJ2-1; 8 bases are a match to TRBD1. This CDR3 is built from 16 residues. Germline V lookup: CDR1 LNHNV, CDR2 YYDKDF (reference sequence). This CDR3 is CATSRDQGAKYNEQSF. The CDR3 bases are TGTGCCACCAGCAGAGACCAGGGGGCTAAGTACAATGAGCAGTCCTTC. The variable domain in full, with the rest retrieved from reference TRBV15 and TRBJ2-1, is DAMVIQNPRYQVTQFGKPVTLSCSQTLNHNVMYWYQQKSSQAPKLLFHYYDKDFNNEADTPDNFQSRRPNTSFCFLDIRSPGLGDTAMYLCATSRDQGAKYNEQSFGPGTRLTVL.

This clonotype was seen repeatedly, ten times or more. This rearrangement joins TRBV20-1 to TRBJ2-5; perhaps D is TRBD1 or TRBD2 (5 bases each). Trimming removed 6 bases at V and 2 bases at J, with 13 bases between. The CDR3 consists of 13 residues. Germline V gives CDR1 DFQATT, CDR2 SNEGSKA (reference sequence). The CDR3 region has the DNA TGCAGTGCCATCGGGGCGCAACAAGAGACCCAGTACTTC. Encoded protein: CSAIGAQQETQYF.

This clonotype was found many times. This chain joins TRBV6-1 and TRBJ1-1; tentatively, D is TRBD1 (6 bases). V lost 5 bases and J 1 base, leaving 11 bases between the germline ends. CDR3 size: 14 residues. Germline assignment: CDR1 MNHNS and CDR2 SASEGT. CDR3 sequence: CASSPGTSNTEAFF. CDR3 in DNA: TGTGCCAGCAGTCCCGGGACATCGAACACTGAAGCTTTCTTT.

The sample holds many counts of this clonotype. This chain joins TRBV7-8 and TRBJ2-4; the match to TRBD1 covers 10 bases. The J segment lost 3 bases and the V segment lost 4 bases, leaving 6 bases of the junction unmatched. Germline V gives CDR1 SGHVS, CDR2 FQNEAQ. The CDR3 runs to 16 residues. The CDR3 region has the DNA TGTGCCAGCAGCTCGGGGGACAGGGGTTACAAAAACATTCAGTACTTC. It specifies CASSSGDRGYKNIQYF.

With regard to this clonotype: One base away lies a much larger clone, so this may be a sequencing read error. This rearrangement joins TRBV5-1 to TRBJ2-3, with D perhaps matching TRBD1 (7 bases). Germline CDR1 SGHRS, CDR2 YFSETQ. The V and J ends lost 10 bases and 2 bases respectively, with 14 bases between them. CDR3 length: 13 residues. The CDR3 spells CAGAGGSTDTQYF. The DNA of the CDR3 is TGCGCCGGCGCAGGGGGGTCCACAGATACGCAGTATTTT.

V and J are TRBV9 and TRBJ2-5; no clear D gene. CDR3 length: 14 residues. Trimming pared 0 bases from V and 3 bases from J, leaving 9 bases between. CDR1 is SGDLS, CDR2 YYNGEE, per germline. CDR3 nucleotides: TGTGCCAGCAGCGTAGGAACGTTTGAAGAGACCCAGTACTTC. It is translated as CASSVGTFEETQYF.

The sample holds many counts of this clonotype. The rearrangement uses TRBV3-1 and TRBJ2-5; 13 bases fit TRBD2. Trimming at V came to 0 bases and at J to 3 bases, leaving 1 base not matched to a gene. The CDR3 covers 16 residues. Germline CDR1 and CDR2: LGHDT and YNNKEL (reference sequence). The CDR3, as DNA: TGTGCCAGCAGCCAAGAGGGACTAGCGGGAAAAGAGACCCAGTACTTC. Its translation is CASSQEGLAGKETQYF.

In its sample, this clonotype was seen many times. The chain uses TRBV20-1 and TRBJ2-7, with D unresolved. Trimming stripped 0 bases from V and 1 base from J, with 4 bases between. The CDR3 spans 12 residues. Germline values: CDR1 DFQATT, CDR2 SNEGSKA (reference sequence). In DNA, the CDR3 is TGCAGTGCTAGAGAAGTATCCTACGAGCAGTACTTC. Protein: CSAREVSYEQYF.

The J gene is TRBJ1-2, the V gene TRBV18; 8 positions agree with TRBD1. The trim removed 3 bases at V and 8 bases at J, leaving 8 bases unmatched. CDR1 and CDR2 (germline): KGHSH, LQKENI. The CDR3 totals 14 residues. The CDR3 loop reads CASSPDRGIRGYTF. Here the CDR3 DNA reads TGTGCCAGCTCACCTGACAGGGGAATTCGAGGCTACACCTTC.

This clonotype was detected many times. This chain links TRBV6-2 or TRBV6-3 with TRBJ2-3, with 10 bases identical to TRBD2. Per the germline V gene, CDR1 is MNHEY and CDR2 is SVGEGT. Trimming at V came to 0 bases and at J to 0 bases, leaving 9 bases not matched to a gene. The CDR3 has 19 residues. The CDR3 nucleotides are TGTGCCAGCAGTTACTCTCCTAGCGGGAGAACATACAGCACAGATACGCAGTATTTT. This gives the protein CASSYSPSGRTYSTDTQYF.

A few counts support this clonotype. The chain uses TRBV9 and TRBJ2-3; tentatively, D is TRBD2 (6 bases). V was cut by 1 base and J by 2 bases, with 8 bases left in between. Germline loops: CDR1 SGDLS, CDR2 YYNGEE. The CDR3 runs 14 residues. In DNA, the CDR3 is TGTGCCAGCAGCGTACGGGAGCACACAGATACGCAGTATTTT. The encoded protein is CASSVREHTDTQYF.

The chain carries TRBV30 and TRBJ1-1; tentatively, D is TRBD1 (5 bases). The V end was cut by 0 bases, the J end by 5 bases, with 19 bases between. There are 16 residues in the CDR3. CDR1 and CDR2 from the germline V gene are GTSNPN and SVGIG (reference sequence). The CDR3 nucleotides are TGTGCCTGGAGTGTTTTCGGGGTCGGGGGAAAAACTGAAGCTTTCTTT. Translated: CAWSVFGVGGKTEAFF.

The sample holds a few counts of this clonotype. This rearrangement joins TRBV20-1 to TRBJ2-7, with TRBD2 matching 7 bases. Looked up from germline, CDR1 is DFQATT and CDR2 is SNEGSKA (reference sequence). With V trimmed by 3 bases and J by 6 bases, 8 bases remained unmatched. This CDR3 comprises 13 residues. CDR3 nucleotide sequence: TGCAGTGCTAGGGACCGGACTAGTGGCGAGCAGTACTTC. It specifies CSARDRTSGEQYF.

The CDR3 loop reads CASTSGTGGYGYTF. CDR3 bases: TGTGCCAGCACCTCCGGGACAGGGGGTTATGGCTACACCTTC. V and J are TRBV12-3 or TRBV12-4 and TRBJ1-2; TRBD1 matches at 11 bases. This CDR3 has 14 amino acids. J gave up 5 bases and V 7 bases, and 6 bases lay outside the gene matches.

This clonotype occurred many times. The chain recombines TRBV11-2 with TRBJ2-5; 9 bases are a match to TRBD1. The germline V gene encodes CDR1 SGHAT and CDR2 FQNNGV. The ends lost 1 base at V and 5 bases at J; junction bases unmatched: 5. There are 15 residues in the CDR3. CDR3 protein: CASSLGHRGLETQYF. CDR3 bases: TGTGCCAGCAGCTTAGGCCACAGGGGGCTGGAGACCCAGTACTTC.